This T cell receptor beta chain was sequenced for a study of blood T cell repertoires in COVID-19. TCRdb's copy holds only in-frame clones and misses some; the assay was immunoSEQ multiplex PCR. The sample contains tens of thousands of clones, over 90% of which appear only once. The sample taken for sequencing was peripheral blood. This receptor was obtained from a male donor with active COVID-19.

The CDR3 DNA reads TGTGCCAGCAGCTTACGAGAAGGGGGTGAAGCTTTCTTT. Translated, it gives CASSLREGGEAFF. The chain employs TRBV7-2 and TRBJ1-1, with a possible D match to TRBD1 (6 bases). From germline, CDR1 is SGHTA and CDR2 FQGNSA. CDR3 length: 13 residues. Trimming took off 2 bases at V and 7 bases at J, with 11 bases between the two ends.